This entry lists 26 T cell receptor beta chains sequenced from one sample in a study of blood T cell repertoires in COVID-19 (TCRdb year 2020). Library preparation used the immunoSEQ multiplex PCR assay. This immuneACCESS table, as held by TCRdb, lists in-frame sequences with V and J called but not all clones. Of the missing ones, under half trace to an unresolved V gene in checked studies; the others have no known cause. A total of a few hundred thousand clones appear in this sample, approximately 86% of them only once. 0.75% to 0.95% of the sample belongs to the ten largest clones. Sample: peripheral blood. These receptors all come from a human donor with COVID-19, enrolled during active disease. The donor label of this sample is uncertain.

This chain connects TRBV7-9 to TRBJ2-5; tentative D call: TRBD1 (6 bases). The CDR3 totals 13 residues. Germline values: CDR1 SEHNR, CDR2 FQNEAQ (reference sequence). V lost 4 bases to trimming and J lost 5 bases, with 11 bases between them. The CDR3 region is CASSSSGAETQYF. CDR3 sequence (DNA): TGTGCCAGCAGCTCATCAGGGGCTGAGACCCAGTACTTC. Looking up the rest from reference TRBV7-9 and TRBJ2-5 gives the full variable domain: DTGVSQNPRHKITKRGQNVTFRCDPISEHNRLYWYRQTLGQGPEFLTYFQNEAQLEKSRLLSDRFSAERPKGSFSTLEIQRTEQGDSAMYLCASSSSGAETQYFGPGTRLLVL.

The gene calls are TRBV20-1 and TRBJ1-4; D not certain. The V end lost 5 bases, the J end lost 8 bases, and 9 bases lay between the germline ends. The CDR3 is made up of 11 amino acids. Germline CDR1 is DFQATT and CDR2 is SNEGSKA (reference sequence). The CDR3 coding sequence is TGCAGTGCTCCCCGGGGAGAAAAACTGTTTTTT. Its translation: CSAPRGEKLFF.

This chain's CDR3 is CASSQTSVDEQFF. The CDR3 DNA sequence: TGTGCCAGCAGCCAGACTAGCGTCGATGAGCAGTTCTTC. The genes are TRBV7-9 and TRBJ2-1; 8 positions match TRBD2. This CDR3 region has 13 residues. CDR1 is SEHNR, CDR2 FQNEAQ, per germline (reference sequence). After removal of 5 bases from V and 8 bases from J, the junction contained 5 bases not matched to a gene.

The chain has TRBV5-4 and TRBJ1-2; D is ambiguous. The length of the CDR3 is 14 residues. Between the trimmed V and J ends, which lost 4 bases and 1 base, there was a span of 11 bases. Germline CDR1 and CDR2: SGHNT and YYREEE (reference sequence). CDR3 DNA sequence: TGTGCCAGCAGCACGGACTCCCGTAACTATGGCTACACCTTC. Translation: CASSTDSRNYGYTF.

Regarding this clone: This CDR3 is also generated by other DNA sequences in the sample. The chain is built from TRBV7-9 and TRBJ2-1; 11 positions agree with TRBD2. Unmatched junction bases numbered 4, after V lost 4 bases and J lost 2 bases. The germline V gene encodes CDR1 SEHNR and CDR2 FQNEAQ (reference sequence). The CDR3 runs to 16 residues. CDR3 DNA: TGTGCCAGCAGCTCTACTAGCGGGGGAACCTACAATGAGCAGTTCTTC. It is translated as CASSSTSGGTYNEQFF.

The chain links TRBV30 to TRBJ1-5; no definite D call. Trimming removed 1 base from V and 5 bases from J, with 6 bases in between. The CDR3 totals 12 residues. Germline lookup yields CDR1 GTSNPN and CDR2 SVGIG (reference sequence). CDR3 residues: CAWSERYQPQHF. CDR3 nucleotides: TGTGCCTGGAGTGAACGGTATCAGCCCCAGCATTTT. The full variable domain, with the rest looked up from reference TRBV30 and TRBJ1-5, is SQTIHQWPATLVQPVGSPLSLECTVEGTSNPNLYWYRQAAGRGLQLLFYSVGIGQISSEVPQNLSASRPQDRQFILSSKKLLLSDSGFYLCAWSERYQPQHFGDGTRLSIL.

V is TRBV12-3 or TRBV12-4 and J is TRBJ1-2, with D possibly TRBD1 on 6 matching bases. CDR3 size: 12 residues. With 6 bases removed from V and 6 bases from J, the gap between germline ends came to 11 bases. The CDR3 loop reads CASRTGQDGYTF. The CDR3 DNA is TGTGCCAGCAGGACAGGTCAGGATGGCTACACCTTC.

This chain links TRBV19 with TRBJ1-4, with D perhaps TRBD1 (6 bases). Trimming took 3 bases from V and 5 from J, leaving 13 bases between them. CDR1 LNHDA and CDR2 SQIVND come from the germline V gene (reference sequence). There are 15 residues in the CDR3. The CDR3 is CASSIASGQNEKLFF. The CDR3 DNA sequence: TGTGCCAGTAGTATTGCCTCTGGACAGAATGAAAAACTGTTTTTT.

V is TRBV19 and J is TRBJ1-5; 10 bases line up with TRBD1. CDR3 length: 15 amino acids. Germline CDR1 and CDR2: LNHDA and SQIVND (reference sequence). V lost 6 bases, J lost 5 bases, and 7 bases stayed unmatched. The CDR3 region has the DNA TGTGCCAGTAGGACTCGGACAGGGGGTCATCAGCCCCAGCATTTT. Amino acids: CASRTRTGGHQPQHF. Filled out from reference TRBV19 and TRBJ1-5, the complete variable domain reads DGGITQSPKYLFRKEGQNVTLSCEQNLNHDAMYWYRQDPGQGLRLIYYSQIVNDFQKGDIAEGYSVSREKKESFPLTVTSAQKNPTAFYLCASRTRTGGHQPQHFGDGTRLSIL.

CDR3: CASSIGTISYEQYF. CDR3 coding DNA: TGTGCCAGTAGTATTGGGACTATATCCTACGAGCAGTACTTC. The chain recombines TRBV19 with TRBJ2-7, with 7 bases that match TRBD2. J lost 1 base, V lost 3 bases, and 3 bases had no gene match. Germline values: CDR1 LNHDA, CDR2 SQIVND (reference sequence). The length of the CDR3 is 14 residues. Full variable domain (remainder filled in from reference TRBV19 and TRBJ2-7): DGGITQSPKYLFRKEGQNVTLSCEQNLNHDAMYWYRQDPGQGLRLIYYSQIVNDFQKGDIAEGYSVSREKKESFPLTVTSAQKNPTAFYLCASSIGTISYEQYFGPGTRLTVT.

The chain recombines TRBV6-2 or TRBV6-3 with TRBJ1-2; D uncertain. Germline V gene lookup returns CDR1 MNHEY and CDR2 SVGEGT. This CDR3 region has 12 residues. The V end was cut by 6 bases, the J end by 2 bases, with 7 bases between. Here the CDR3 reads CASSQENYGYTF. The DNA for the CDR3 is TGTGCCAGCAGCCAGGAGAACTATGGCTACACCTTC.

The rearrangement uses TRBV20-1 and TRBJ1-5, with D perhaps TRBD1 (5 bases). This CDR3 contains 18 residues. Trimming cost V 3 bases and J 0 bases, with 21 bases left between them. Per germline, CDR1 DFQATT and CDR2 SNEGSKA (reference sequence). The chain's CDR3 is CSASGFPDTRNSNQPQHF. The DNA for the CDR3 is TGCAGTGCTAGTGGGTTTCCGGACACAAGGAATAGCAATCAGCCCCAGCATTTT.

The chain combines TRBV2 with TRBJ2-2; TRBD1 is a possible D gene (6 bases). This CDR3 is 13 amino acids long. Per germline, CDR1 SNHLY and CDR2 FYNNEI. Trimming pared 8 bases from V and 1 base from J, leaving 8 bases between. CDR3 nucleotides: TGTGCCAGCCGGACAGAGAACACCGGGGAGCTGTTTTTT. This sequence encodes CASRTENTGELFF.

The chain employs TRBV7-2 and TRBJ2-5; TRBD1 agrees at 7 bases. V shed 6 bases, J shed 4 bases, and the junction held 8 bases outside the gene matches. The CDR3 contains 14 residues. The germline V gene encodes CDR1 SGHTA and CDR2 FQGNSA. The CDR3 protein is CASSRDRAVETQYF. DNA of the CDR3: TGTGCCAGCAGTCGAGACAGGGCGGTAGAGACCCAGTACTTC.

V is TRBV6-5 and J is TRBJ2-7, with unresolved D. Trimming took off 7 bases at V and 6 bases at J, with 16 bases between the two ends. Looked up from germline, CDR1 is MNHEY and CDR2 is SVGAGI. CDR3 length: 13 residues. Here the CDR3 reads CASNREPPGEQYF. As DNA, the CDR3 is TGTGCCAGCAATCGCGAACCTCCGGGCGAGCAGTACTTC.

CDR3 protein: CSGTENTEAFF. The DNA for the CDR3 is TGCAGCGGGACAGAGAACACTGAAGCTTTCTTT. The V and J genes are TRBV29-1 and TRBJ1-1, with D perhaps TRBD1 (6 bases). This CDR3 has 11 amino acids. Germline V lookup: CDR1 SQVTM, CDR2 ANQGSEA. Trimming cost V 7 bases and J 1 base, with 7 bases left between them. Filled out from reference TRBV29-1 and TRBJ1-1, the complete variable domain reads SAVISQKPSRDICQRGTSLTIQCQVDSQVTMMFWYRQQPGQSLTLIATANQGSEATYESGFVIDKFPISRPNLTFSTLTVSNMSPEDSSIYLCSGTENTEAFFGQGTRLTVV.

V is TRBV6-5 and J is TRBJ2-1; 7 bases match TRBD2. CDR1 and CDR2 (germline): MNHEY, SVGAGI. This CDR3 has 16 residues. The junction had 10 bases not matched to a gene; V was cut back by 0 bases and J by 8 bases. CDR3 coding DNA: TGTGCCAGCAGTTACTCGAGGCGGGAGCTCGGCCATGAGCAGTTCTTC. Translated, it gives CASSYSRRELGHEQFF.

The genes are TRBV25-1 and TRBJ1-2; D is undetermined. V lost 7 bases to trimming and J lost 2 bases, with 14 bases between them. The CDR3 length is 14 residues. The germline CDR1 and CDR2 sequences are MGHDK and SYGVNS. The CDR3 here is CASTPSGINYGYTF. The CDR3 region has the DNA TGTGCCAGCACCCCTTCGGGGATCAACTATGGCTACACCTTC.

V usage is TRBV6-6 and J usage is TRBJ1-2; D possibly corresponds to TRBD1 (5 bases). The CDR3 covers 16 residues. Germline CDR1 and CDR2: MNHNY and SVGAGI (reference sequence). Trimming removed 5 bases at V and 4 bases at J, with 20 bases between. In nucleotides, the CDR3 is TGTGCCAGCAGTCGGACGGGGGAAGAAAAGGCCTATGGCTACACCTTC. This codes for CASSRTGEEKAYGYTF.

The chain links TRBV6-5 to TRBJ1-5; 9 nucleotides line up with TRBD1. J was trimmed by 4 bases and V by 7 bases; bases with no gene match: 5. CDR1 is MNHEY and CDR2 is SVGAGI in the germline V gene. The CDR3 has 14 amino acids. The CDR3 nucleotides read TGTGCCAGCATGGTAGGACAGGGGAATCAGCCCCAGCATTTT. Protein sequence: CASMVGQGNQPQHF.

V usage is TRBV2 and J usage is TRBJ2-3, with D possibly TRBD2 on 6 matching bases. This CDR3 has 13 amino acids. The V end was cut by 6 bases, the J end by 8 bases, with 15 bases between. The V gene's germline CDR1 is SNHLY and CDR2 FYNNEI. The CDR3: CASRLAVQGTQYF. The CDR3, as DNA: TGTGCCAGCAGATTAGCGGTCCAGGGTACGCAGTATTTT.

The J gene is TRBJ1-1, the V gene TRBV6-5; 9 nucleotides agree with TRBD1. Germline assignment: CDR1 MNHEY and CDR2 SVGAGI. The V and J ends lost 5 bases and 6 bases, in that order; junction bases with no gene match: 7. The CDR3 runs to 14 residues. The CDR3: CASSIRDRVAEAFF. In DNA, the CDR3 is TGTGCCAGCAGTATCCGGGACAGGGTCGCTGAAGCTTTCTTT.

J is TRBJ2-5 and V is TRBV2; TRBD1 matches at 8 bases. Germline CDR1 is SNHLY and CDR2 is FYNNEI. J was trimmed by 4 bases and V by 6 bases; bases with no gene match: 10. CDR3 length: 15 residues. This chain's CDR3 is CASSAQGQAGETQYF. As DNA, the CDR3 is TGTGCCAGCAGCGCACAGGGACAGGCGGGAGAGACCCAGTACTTC.

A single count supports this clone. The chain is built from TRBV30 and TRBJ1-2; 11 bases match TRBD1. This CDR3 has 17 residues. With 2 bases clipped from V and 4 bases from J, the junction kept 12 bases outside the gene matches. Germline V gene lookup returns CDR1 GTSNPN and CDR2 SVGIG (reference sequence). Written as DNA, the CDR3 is TGTGCCTGGAGTATGCGGACAGGGGGCAAAAGTAGCTATGGCTACACCTTC. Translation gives CAWSMRTGGKSSYGYTF.

The CDR3 region is CASSLGAGTGNSPLHF. In DNA form, the CDR3 reads TGCGCCAGCAGCTTGGGTGCCGGGACAGGGAACTCACCCCTCCACTTT. The gene calls are TRBV5-1 and TRBJ1-6; 9 positions match TRBD1. Trimming took 0 bases from V and 10 from J; bases not matched to a gene: 8. Germline V gene sequence: CDR1 SGHRS, CDR2 YFSETQ. CDR3 length equals 16 residues.

CDR3 region: CASSLGLAGSYEQYF. In nucleotides, the CDR3 is TGTGCCAGTAGCTTGGGACTAGCGGGATCCTACGAGCAGTACTTC. V and J are TRBV19 and TRBJ2-7; 13 nucleotides align to TRBD2. The CDR3 sequence is 15 residues long. Per the germline V gene, CDR1 is LNHDA and CDR2 is SQIVND (reference sequence). V lost 6 bases to trimming and J lost 1 base; unmatched junction nucleotides: 3.